This T cell receptor beta chain was observed in a study of regulatory T cells in long-lasting Graves disease. The CDR3 is 15 amino acids. V shed 6 bases and J shed 8 bases, with 19 bases lying between them. Per the germline V gene, CDR1 is PRHDT and CDR2 is FYEKMQ (reference sequence). Sample time point: newly diagnosed GD, antithyroid drugs for less than 3 months. From RNA extracted from PBMCs, the TCR library was made. Combining iRepertoire HTBI primers with Arm-PCR of CDR3 regions, the authors built TCR beta libraries. In TCRdb, the multiplex PCR reads were re-called with MiXCR into one record per CDR3 protein. The sample lists about 540,000 distinct CDR3 sequences; roughly 14% were seen once. These records were also assigned to another study, of T cells in Graves' hyperthyroidism and ophthalmopathy. Turning to that study: Diagnoses were established using clinical symptoms, serum thyroxine and TRAb, thyroid ultrasound and orbital computed tomography. A set of HTBI primers served as the primers for a first-round RT-PCR of the TCR CDR3.

This TCR came from a young man with Graves disease. The rearrangement joins TRBV13 to TRBJ1-4; no firm D call. The sample in question was peripheral blood mononuclear cells (PBMCs), obtained at new diagnosis, from a patient treated with antithyroid drugs. This CDR3 reads CASRLKSLPSEKLFF. As DNA, the CDR3 is TGTGCCAGCAGGTTAAAATCCCTCCCTTCCGAAAAACTGTTTTTT.